The 16 T cell receptor beta chains given below trace back to one sample, sequenced in a study of early T cells in non-severe SARS-CoV-2 infection. MiXCR was run by TCRdb on the 5' RACE reads, yielding one entry per CDR3 protein. The table has around 37,000 distinct CDR3 sequences, over 9% seen once. Sequencing was carried out using whole blood. These receptors were obtained from an adult who was a healthcare worker with PCR-confirmed SARS-CoV-2 infection or an uninfected control (not recorded which).

This chain uses TRBV20-1 with TRBJ1-1; D perhaps matches TRBD1 (6 bases). V lost 1 base and J 1 base, leaving 13 bases between the germline ends. CDR1 is DFQATT, CDR2 SNEGSKA, per germline (reference sequence). CDR3 length: 15 residues. CDR3 in DNA: TGCAGTGCTAGAGCCCCAGGAGGGGGGAACACTGAAGCTTTCTTT. Amino acids: CSARAPGGGNTEAFF.

This clonotype was found a few times. The genes are TRBV5-1 and TRBJ1-1; no clear D gene. V lost 0 bases, J lost 5 bases, and 14 bases lay in between. This CDR3 contains 15 residues. Germline V gene data show CDR1 as SGHRS and CDR2 as YFSETQ. CDR3 amino acids: CASSLEGLGGTEAFF. The CDR3 nucleotides read TGCGCCAGCAGCTTGGAAGGGTTGGGTGGGACTGAAGCTTTCTTT.

This clonotype has at least ten counts. The V call is TRBV6-5, the J call TRBJ2-1; TRBD2 might be the D (6 bases). The CDR3 runs 16 residues. The germline V and J ends were trimmed by 0 bases and 5 bases, with 14 bases remaining between them. Germline V lookup: CDR1 MNHEY, CDR2 SVGAGI. The CDR3: CASSYSGGPGNNEQFF. DNA of the CDR3: TGTGCCAGCAGTTACTCTGGAGGGCCGGGGAACAATGAGCAGTTCTTC.

V usage is TRBV5-6 and J usage is TRBJ2-5; the D gene could be TRBD1 or TRBD2 (5 bases each). The CDR3 length is 13 residues. V was cut by 4 bases and J by 7 bases, with 14 bases left in between. CDR1 SGHDT and CDR2 YYEEEE come from the germline V gene. CDR3 coding DNA: TGTGCCAGCAGCAAGGCAGCTGGGGGGACCCAGTACTTC. Translating gives CASSKAAGGTQYF.

Many counts were recorded for this clonotype. The chain carries TRBV19 and TRBJ1-4; D unclear. V shed 5 bases and J shed 4 bases, with 11 bases lying between them. Germline V gene data show CDR1 as LNHDA and CDR2 as SQIVND (reference sequence). The CDR3 length is 14 residues. This CDR3 is CASSGRRINEKLFF. The CDR3 DNA reads as TGTGCCAGTAGTGGACGGCGTATTAATGAAAAACTGTTTTTT.

This clonotype came up many times. The chain uses TRBV6-5 and TRBJ2-1; D is perhaps TRBD1 (6 bases). Trimming stripped 5 bases from V and 9 bases from J, with 26 bases between. The CDR3 runs to 17 residues. Looked up from germline, CDR1 is MNHEY and CDR2 is SVGAGI. CDR3 sequence: CASSPDRRGRVAREQFF. The CDR3 DNA reads as TGTGCCAGCAGTCCGGACAGAAGGGGCCGGGTAGCGCGTGAGCAGTTCTTC.

This clonotype was seen many times. V usage is TRBV6-2 or TRBV6-3 and J usage is TRBJ2-7; the D is unclear. V lost 5 bases to trimming and J lost 5 bases, with 7 bases between them. CDR3 length: 11 amino acids. The germline CDR1 and CDR2 sequences are MNHEY and SVGEGT. In nucleotides, the CDR3 is TGTGCCAGCAGTCGAAGGGACGAGCAGTACTTC. Amino acids: CASSRRDEQYF.

V and J are TRBV7-9 and TRBJ2-5; 8 bases line up with TRBD2. CDR1 and CDR2 from the germline V gene are SEHNR and FQNEAQ (reference sequence). The CDR3 has 15 residues. The ends lost 5 bases at V and 5 bases at J; junction bases unmatched: 10. In DNA form, the CDR3 reads TGTGCCAGCAGCACGGGAACTAGCGGCCCGGAGACCCAGTACTTC. This codes for CASSTGTSGPETQYF.

This clonotype has ten or more counts. This chain connects TRBV7-8 to TRBJ2-7; 8 bases line up with TRBD1. V trimming: 5 bases; J trimming: 4 bases; junction bases outside the gene matches: 7. Germline CDR1 SGHVS, CDR2 FQNEAQ. The CDR3 totals 14 residues. CDR3 DNA: TGTGCCAGCAGCCGACAGGGGACTGAGTACGAGCAGTACTTC. Translating it yields CASSRQGTEYEQYF.

The V call is TRBV12-3 or TRBV12-4, the J call TRBJ1-1; D is uncertain. The CDR3 extends over 13 amino acids. V was clipped by 7 bases and J by 0 bases, with 9 bases between them. In nucleotides, the CDR3 is TGTGCCAGCAATGAAGGATTGAACACTGAAGCTTTCTTT. Its translation: CASNEGLNTEAFF.

This clonotype came up many times. This rearrangement joins TRBV3-1 to TRBJ2-7; the D gene is possibly TRBD1 (5 bases). Germline V gene lookup returns CDR1 LGHDT and CDR2 YNNKEL (reference sequence). The CDR3 is 16 residues long. V lost 1 base to trimming and J lost 3 bases, with 16 bases between them. CDR3 in DNA: TGTGCCAGCAGCCAAGGATATGACAGTTCCCTCTACGAGCAGTACTTC. Translation: CASSQGYDSSLYEQYF.

This clonotype showed up many times. This chain uses TRBV7-3 with TRBJ2-2; 10 nucleotides align to TRBD1. V shed 3 bases and J 6 bases; nucleotides not matched to a gene: 10. The CDR3 contains 17 residues. Germline-derived CDR1 and CDR2 are SGHTA and FQGTGA. Written as DNA, the CDR3 is TGTGCCAGCAGCTTGGCCGGGACAGGGGAAGGGCCCGGGGAGCTGTTTTTT. Amino acid sequence: CASSLAGTGEGPGELFF.

The chain is built from TRBV15 and TRBJ1-1, with D uncertain. V was pared by 0 bases and J by 5 bases, with 10 bases between. The CDR3 spans 14 residues. The V gene's germline CDR1 is LNHNV and CDR2 YYDKDF (reference sequence). The CDR3 sequence is CATSRDLSGTEAFF. The CDR3 bases are TGTGCCACCAGCAGAGATCTGTCGGGGACTGAAGCTTTCTTT.

This clonotype was recorded many times. The chain links TRBV10-3 to TRBJ1-1; D remains unclear. The CDR3 spans 14 residues. V dropped 5 bases and J dropped 0 bases, with 10 bases sitting between them. CDR1 is ENHRY, CDR2 SYGVKD, per germline. In DNA, the CDR3 is TGTGCCATCAGTCGCGATAGTATGAACACTGAAGCTTTCTTT. Amino acids: CAISRDSMNTEAFF.

This clonotype has at least ten counts. The CDR3 DNA reads TGCAGTGCTAGAGATCTAACTAGCCCCGAGACCCAGTACTTC. Translated, it gives CSARDLTSPETQYF. The chain couples TRBV20-1 to TRBJ2-5; D perhaps matches TRBD2 (6 bases). CDR3 length: 14 amino acids. V was clipped by 0 bases and J by 5 bases, with 13 bases between them. In germline, CDR1 is DFQATT, CDR2 SNEGSKA (reference sequence).

Only a few counts were recorded for this clonotype. This chain connects TRBV6-1 to TRBJ1-1; D gene ambiguous. Trimming removed 2 bases at V and 6 bases at J, with 13 bases between. CDR1 and CDR2 (germline): MNHNS, SASEGT. The CDR3 covers 14 residues. The CDR3 region has the DNA TGTGCCAGCAGTGAAATTAACTCGAGGGCTGAAGCTTTCTTT. Translating it yields CASSEINSRAEAFF.